This record covers a single T cell receptor (beta chain). CDR1 is KGHDR, CDR2 SFDVKD, per germline. This CDR3 has 17 amino acids. The ends were cut back, 2 bases at V and 6 bases at J, with 19 bases in the middle. This entry is derived from a study of response to subunit inactivated influenza vaccine. MiXCR was run by TCRdb on the RT-PCR reads, yielding one entry per CDR3 protein. The sample has 450,000 to 600,000 distinct CDR3 sequences, about 15% seen once. This TCR came from a man aged 50 to 69 who received an inactivated influenza vaccine. Here the sequenced sample was CD4+ T cells sorted from PBMCs, taken about 23 months after vaccination. The chain links TRBV24-1 to TRBJ2-1; D is perhaps TRBD2 (7 bases). The CDR3 DNA sequence: TGTGCCACCAGTGATTCATCAGGGGCGGGAGTATCCAATGAGCAGTTCTTC. As protein: CATSDSSGAGVSNEQFF.